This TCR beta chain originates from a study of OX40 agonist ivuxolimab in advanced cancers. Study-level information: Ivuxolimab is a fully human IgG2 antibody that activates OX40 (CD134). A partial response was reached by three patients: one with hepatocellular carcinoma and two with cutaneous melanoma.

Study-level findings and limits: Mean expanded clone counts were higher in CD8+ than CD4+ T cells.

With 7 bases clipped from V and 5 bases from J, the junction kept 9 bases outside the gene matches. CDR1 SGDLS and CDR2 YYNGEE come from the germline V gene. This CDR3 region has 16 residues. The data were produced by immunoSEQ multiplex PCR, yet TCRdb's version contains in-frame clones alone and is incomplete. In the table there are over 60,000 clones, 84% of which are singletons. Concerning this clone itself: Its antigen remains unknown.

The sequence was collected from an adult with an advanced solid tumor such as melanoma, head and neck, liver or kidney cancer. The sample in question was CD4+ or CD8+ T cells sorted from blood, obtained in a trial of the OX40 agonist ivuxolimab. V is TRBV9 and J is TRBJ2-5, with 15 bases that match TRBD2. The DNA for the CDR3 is TGTGCCAGCTCAAGGACTAGCGGGGGGGCCTTGGAGACCCAGTACTTC. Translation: CASSRTSGGALETQYF.